A single sample gave rise to the 12 T cell receptor beta chains below, sequenced in a study of human T cells and chemical hapten exposure. Time point here: patch test 1, 2 weeks after DPC sensitization. Regarding treatment: therapeutic diphenylcyclopropenone sensitization with weekly scalp DPC. One entry per CDR3 protein results from TCRdb running MiXCR on the RACE reads. The profile shows around 300,000 distinct CDR3 sequences, around 7% of them singletons. The sample consisted of whole blood, taken in connection with sensitization to the hapten diphenylcyclopropenone (DPC). All receptors derive from a young woman with alopecia areata. Some clones in this sample may be carry-over from other donors' samples.

This clonotype has just a few counts. The chain has TRBV5-5 and TRBJ2-5; D might be TRBD1 or TRBD2, each matching 7 bases. Deletions cut 9 bases from V and 3 bases from J, with 21 bases between. CDR3 length: 15 amino acids. Germline CDR1 is SGHKS and CDR2 is YYEKEE (reference sequence). The CDR3 spells CATSGEGAREETQYF. The CDR3 bases are TGTGCCACCTCCGGGGAGGGGGCGCGGGAAGAGACCCAGTACTTC.

This clonotype has a count of ten or more. The rearrangement joins TRBV4-3 to TRBJ1-1; unclear D gene. Trimming cost V 4 bases and J 0 bases, with 9 bases left between them. From germline, CDR1 is LGHNA and CDR2 YSLEER. This CDR3 region has 14 residues. As DNA, the CDR3 is TGCGCCAGCAGCCGAACAGATCTGAACACTGAAGCTTTCTTT. This sequence encodes CASSRTDLNTEAFF.

In this sample, this clonotype turned up a few times. In DNA, the CDR3 is TGTGCCAGCAGTTTATACCCAGGGCCGCACTATGGCTACACCTTC. Amino acid sequence: CASSLYPGPHYGYTF. The rearrangement uses TRBV27 and TRBJ1-2; weak D call: TRBD1 (5 bases). Between the trimmed V and J ends, which lost 1 base and 3 bases, there was a span of 12 bases. The CDR3 sequence is 15 residues long. CDR1 MNHEY and CDR2 SMNVEV come from the germline V gene (reference sequence).

The chain joins TRBV6-1 to TRBJ1-1, with D unresolved. V was pared by 1 base and J by 1 base, with 13 bases between. In germline, CDR1 is MNHNS, CDR2 SASEGT. The length of the CDR3 is 16 residues. The DNA for the CDR3 is TGTGCCAGCAGTGAAGGTTCCCAGCGCAGGAACACTGAAGCTTTCTTT. Its translation is CASSEGSQRRNTEAFF.

This clonotype was picked up many times. This chain links TRBV6-5 with TRBJ2-2; 7 bases align to TRBD1. V lost 6 bases, J lost 7 bases, and 5 bases stayed unmatched. There are 13 residues in the CDR3. Germline CDR1 and CDR2: MNHEY and SVGAGI. This CDR3 reads CASSRGFDGELFF. The DNA for the CDR3 is TGTGCCAGCAGCAGGGGGTTTGACGGGGAGCTGTTTTTT.

At least ten counts were recorded for this clonotype. This chain connects TRBV29-1 to TRBJ1-3; 7 positions agree with TRBD1. Germline CDR1 and CDR2: SQVTM and ANQGSEA. Germline trimming cut 5 bases from V and 4 bases from J; bases unmatched to any gene: 11. This CDR3 is built from 15 residues. Here the CDR3 reads CSVSGTAPRGNTIYF. For the CDR3, the DNA is TGCAGCGTTTCCGGGACAGCTCCTAGGGGAAACACCATATATTTT.

The table lists this clonotype with many counts. The V call is TRBV3-1, the J call TRBJ2-7, with TRBD1 matching over 8 bases. The J segment lost 4 bases and the V segment lost 4 bases, leaving 9 bases of the junction unmatched. CDR1 and CDR2 from the germline V gene are LGHDT and YNNKEL (reference sequence). This CDR3 has 15 residues. This chain's CDR3 is CASSRRETGGYEQYF. The CDR3 DNA reads TGTGCCAGCAGCCGAAGAGAAACAGGGGGTTACGAGCAGTACTTC.

This clonotype was detected only a few times. The chain combines TRBV18 with TRBJ2-7, with 11 bases fitting TRBD1. J was trimmed by 0 bases and V by 3 bases; bases with no gene match: 4. Germline lookup yields CDR1 KGHSH and CDR2 LQKENI. The CDR3 loop spans 16 amino acids. In nucleotides, the CDR3 is TGTGCCAGCTCACCCCCGGGACAGGGGGGCTCCTACGAGCAGTACTTC. Encoded protein: CASSPPGQGGSYEQYF.

This clonotype was detected only a few times. The chain's CDR3 is CASSQGMGANVLTF. Here the CDR3 DNA reads TGCGCCAGCAGCCAAGGAATGGGGGCCAACGTCCTGACTTTC. This chain joins TRBV4-1 and TRBJ2-6; no firm D call. Germline values: CDR1 MGHRA, CDR2 YSYEKL. The CDR3 runs to 14 residues. The V end lost 1 base, the J end lost 4 bases, and 5 bases lay between the germline ends.

This clonotype appeared many times. The genes are TRBV5-4 and TRBJ1-5; D may be TRBD1 (6 bases). Trimming removed 2 bases from V and 3 bases from J, with 18 bases in between. There are 17 residues in the CDR3. Germline V gene sequence: CDR1 SGHNT, CDR2 YYREEE (reference sequence). CDR3 nucleotide sequence: TGTGCCAGCAGCTTTCCCCTCCTGGACAGCCTCAATCAGCCCCAGCATTTT. This sequence encodes CASSFPLLDSLNQPQHF. Filled out from reference TRBV5-4 and TRBJ1-5, the complete variable domain reads ETGVTQSPTHLIKTRGQQVTLRCSSQSGHNTVSWYQQALGQGPQFIFQYYREEENGRGNFPPRFSGLQFPNYSSELNVNALELDDSALYLCASSFPLLDSLNQPQHFGDGTRLSIL.

The genes are TRBV20-1 and TRBJ2-3; 7 positions agree with TRBD1. The germline V gene encodes CDR1 DFQATT and CDR2 SNEGSKA (reference sequence). The CDR3 runs to 15 residues. Germline trimming cut 2 bases from V and 2 bases from J; bases unmatched to any gene: 7. The CDR3 coding sequence is TGCAGTGCTAGATTGGCAGGGGGTTTCACAGATACGCAGTATTTT. It encodes CSARLAGGFTDTQYF.

This sequence joins TRBV3-1 and TRBJ2-3; maybe TRBD2 (6 bases). Trimming left V 8 bases short and J 4 bases short, with 10 bases between. The V gene's germline CDR1 is LGHDT and CDR2 YNNKEL (reference sequence). The CDR3 extends over 12 amino acids. CDR3 in DNA: TGTGCCAGCCGCGGGGAGGCAGATACGCAGTATTTT. Residues: CASRGEADTQYF.